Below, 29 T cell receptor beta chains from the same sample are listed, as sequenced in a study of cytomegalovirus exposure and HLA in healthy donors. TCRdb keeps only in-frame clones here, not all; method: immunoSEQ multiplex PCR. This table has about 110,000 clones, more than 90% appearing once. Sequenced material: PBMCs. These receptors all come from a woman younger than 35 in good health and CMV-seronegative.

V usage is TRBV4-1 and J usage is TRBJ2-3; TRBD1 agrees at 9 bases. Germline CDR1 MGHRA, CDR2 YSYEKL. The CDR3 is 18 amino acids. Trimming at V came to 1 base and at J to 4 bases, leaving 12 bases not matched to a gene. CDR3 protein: CASSQASGQGVIADTQYF. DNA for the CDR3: TGCGCCAGCAGCCAAGCGTCGGGACAGGGAGTTATTGCAGATACGCAGTATTTT.

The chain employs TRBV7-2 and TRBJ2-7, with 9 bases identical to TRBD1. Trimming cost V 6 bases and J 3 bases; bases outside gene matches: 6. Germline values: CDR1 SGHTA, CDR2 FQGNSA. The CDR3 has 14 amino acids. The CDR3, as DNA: TGTGCCAGCAGACGGACAGGGGAAAACTACGAGCAGTACTTC. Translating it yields CASRRTGENYEQYF.

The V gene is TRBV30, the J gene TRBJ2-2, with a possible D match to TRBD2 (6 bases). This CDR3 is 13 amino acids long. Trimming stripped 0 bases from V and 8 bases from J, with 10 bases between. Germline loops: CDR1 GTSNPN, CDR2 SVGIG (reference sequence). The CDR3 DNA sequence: TGTGCCTGGAGTGTTGTCGCGGGGGGGGAGCTGTTTTTT. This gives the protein CAWSVVAGGELFF. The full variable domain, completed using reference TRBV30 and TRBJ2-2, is SQTIHQWPATLVQPVGSPLSLECTVEGTSNPNLYWYRQAAGRGLQLLFYSVGIGQISSEVPQNLSASRPQDRQFILSSKKLLLSDSGFYLCAWSVVAGGELFFGEGSRLTVL.

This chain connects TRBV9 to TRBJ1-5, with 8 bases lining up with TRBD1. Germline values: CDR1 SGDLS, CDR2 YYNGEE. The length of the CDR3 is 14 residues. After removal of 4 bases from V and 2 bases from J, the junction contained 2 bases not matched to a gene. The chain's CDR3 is CASSLTGGNQPQHF. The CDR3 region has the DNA TGTGCCAGCAGCTTGACAGGGGGCAATCAGCCCCAGCATTTT.

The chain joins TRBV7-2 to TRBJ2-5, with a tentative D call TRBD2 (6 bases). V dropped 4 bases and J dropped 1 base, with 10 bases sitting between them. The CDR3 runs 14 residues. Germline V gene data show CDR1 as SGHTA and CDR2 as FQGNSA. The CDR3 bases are TGTGCCAGCAGCTCCATGGGGGGCCAAGAGACCCAGTACTTC. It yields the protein CASSSMGGQETQYF.

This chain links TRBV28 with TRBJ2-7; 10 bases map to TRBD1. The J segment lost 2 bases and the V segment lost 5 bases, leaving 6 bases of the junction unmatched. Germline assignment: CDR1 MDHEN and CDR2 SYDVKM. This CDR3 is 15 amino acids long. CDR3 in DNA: TGTGCCAGCAGTGGATCCGGGACAGGGGCCTACGAGCAGTACTTC. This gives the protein CASSGSGTGAYEQYF.

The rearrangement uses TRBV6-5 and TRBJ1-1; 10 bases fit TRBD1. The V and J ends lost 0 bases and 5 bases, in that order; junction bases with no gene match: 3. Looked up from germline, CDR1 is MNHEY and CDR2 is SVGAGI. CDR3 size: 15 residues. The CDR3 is CASSYSTGGKTEAFF. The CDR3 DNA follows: TGTGCCAGCAGTTACTCGACAGGGGGCAAGACTGAAGCTTTCTTT.

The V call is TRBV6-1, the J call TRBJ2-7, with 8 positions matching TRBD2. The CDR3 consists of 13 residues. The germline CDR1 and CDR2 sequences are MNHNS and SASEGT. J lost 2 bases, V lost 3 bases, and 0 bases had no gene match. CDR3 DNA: TGTGCCAGCAGTGAGGGACTAGCCTACGAGCAGTACTTC. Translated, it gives CASSEGLAYEQYF.

CDR3 protein: CASRDGEGIFTGELFF. The CDR3 DNA is TGTGCCAGCAGGGACGGGGAAGGGATTTTCACCGGGGAGCTGTTTTTT. V usage is TRBV2 and J usage is TRBJ2-2; D is perhaps TRBD2 (5 bases). Trimming removed 6 bases from V and 4 bases from J, with 18 bases in between. CDR1 and CDR2 from the germline V gene are SNHLY and FYNNEI. The CDR3 consists of 16 residues.

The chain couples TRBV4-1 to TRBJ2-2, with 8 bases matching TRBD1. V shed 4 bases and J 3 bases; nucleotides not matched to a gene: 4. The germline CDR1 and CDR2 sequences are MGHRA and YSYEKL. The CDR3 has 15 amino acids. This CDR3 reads CASSRPDRDTGELFF. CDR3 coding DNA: TGCGCCAGCAGCCGCCCGGACAGGGACACCGGGGAGCTGTTTTTT.

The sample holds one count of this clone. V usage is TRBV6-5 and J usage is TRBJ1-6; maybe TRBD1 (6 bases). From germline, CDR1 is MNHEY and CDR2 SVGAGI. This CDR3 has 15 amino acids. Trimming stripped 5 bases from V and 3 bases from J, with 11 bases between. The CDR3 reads CASSPGTIYNSPLHF. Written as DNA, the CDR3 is TGTGCCAGCAGTCCCGGGACAATCTATAATTCACCCCTCCACTTT.

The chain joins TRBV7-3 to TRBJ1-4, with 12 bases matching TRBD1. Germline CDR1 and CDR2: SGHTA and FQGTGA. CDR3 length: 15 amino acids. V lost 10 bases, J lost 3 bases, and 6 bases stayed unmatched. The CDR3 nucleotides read TGTGCCACCCGGGACAGGGGGCTTTCTAATGAAAAACTGTTTTTT. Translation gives CATRDRGLSNEKLFF.

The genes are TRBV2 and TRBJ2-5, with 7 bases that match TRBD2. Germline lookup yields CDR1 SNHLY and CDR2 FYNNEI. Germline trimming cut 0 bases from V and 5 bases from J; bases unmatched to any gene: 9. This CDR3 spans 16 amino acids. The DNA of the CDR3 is TGTGCCAGCAGTGAAGCGGGTCTAGCGGCAGTGGAGACCCAGTACTTC. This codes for CASSEAGLAAVETQYF.

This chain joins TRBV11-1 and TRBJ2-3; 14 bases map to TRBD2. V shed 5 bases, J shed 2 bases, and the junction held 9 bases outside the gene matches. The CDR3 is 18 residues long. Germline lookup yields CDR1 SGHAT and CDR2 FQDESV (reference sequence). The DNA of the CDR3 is TGTGCCAGCAGCGCGGCGGGACTAGCGGGGGAAAACACAGATACGCAGTATTTT. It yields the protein CASSAAGLAGENTDTQYF.

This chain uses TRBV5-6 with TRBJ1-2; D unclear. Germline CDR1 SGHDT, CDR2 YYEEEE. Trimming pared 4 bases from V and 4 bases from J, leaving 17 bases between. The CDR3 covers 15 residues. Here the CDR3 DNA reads TGTGCCAGCAGCCCCCCCAGCAGACGGGTCTATGGCTACACCTTC. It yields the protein CASSPPSRRVYGYTF.

CDR3: CASNPGRGEKLFF. The CDR3 nucleotides are TGTGCCAGCAACCCAGGGAGGGGAGAAAAACTGTTTTTT. The chain recombines TRBV11-2 with TRBJ1-4; D may be TRBD1 (5 bases). The CDR3 is 13 residues long. Germline-derived CDR1 and CDR2 are SGHAT and FQNNGV. Trimming removed 7 bases from V and 8 bases from J, with 14 bases in between.

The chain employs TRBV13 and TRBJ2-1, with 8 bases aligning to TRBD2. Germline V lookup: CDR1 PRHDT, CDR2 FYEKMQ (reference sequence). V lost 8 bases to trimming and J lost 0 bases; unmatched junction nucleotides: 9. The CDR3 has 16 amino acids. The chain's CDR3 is CASLHRGGASYNEQFF. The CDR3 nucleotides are TGTGCCAGCCTCCACCGGGGGGGGGCCTCCTACAATGAGCAGTTCTTC.

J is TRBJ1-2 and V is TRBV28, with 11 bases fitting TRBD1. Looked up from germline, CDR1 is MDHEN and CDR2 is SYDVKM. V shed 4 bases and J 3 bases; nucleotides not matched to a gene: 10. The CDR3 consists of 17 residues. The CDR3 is CASSSTDRGHHYYGYTF. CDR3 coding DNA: TGTGCCAGCAGTTCTACGGACAGGGGGCACCATTACTATGGCTACACCTTC.

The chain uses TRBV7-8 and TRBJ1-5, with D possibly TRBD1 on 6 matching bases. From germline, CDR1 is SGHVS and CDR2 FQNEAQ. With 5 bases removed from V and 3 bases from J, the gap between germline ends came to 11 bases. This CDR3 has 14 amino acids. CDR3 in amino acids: CASSQDRLNQPQHF. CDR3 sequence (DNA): TGTGCCAGCAGCCAGGACAGACTCAATCAGCCCCAGCATTTT.

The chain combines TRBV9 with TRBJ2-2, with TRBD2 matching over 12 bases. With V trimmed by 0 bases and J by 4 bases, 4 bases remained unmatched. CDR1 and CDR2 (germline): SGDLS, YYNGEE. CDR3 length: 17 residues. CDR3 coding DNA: TGTGCCAGCAGCGTAGGGGGACTAGCGGGTGGCACCGGGGAGCTGTTTTTT. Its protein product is CASSVGGLAGGTGELFF.

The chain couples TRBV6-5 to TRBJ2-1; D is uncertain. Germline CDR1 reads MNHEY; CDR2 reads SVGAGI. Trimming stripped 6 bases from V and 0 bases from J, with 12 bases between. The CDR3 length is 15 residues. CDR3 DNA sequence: TGTGCCAGCAGCAACACGTACAGCTCCTACAATGAGCAGTTCTTC. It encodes CASSNTYSSYNEQFF.

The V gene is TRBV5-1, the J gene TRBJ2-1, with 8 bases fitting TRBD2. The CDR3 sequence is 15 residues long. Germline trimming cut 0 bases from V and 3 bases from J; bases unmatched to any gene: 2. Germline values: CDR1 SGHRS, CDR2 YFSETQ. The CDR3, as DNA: TGCGCCAGCAGCTTGGGTAGCGGGAACTACAATGAGCAGTTCTTC. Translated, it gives CASSLGSGNYNEQFF. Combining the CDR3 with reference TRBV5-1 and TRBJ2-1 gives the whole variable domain KAGVTQTPRYLIKTRGQQVTLSCSPISGHRSVSWYQQTPGQGLQFLFEYFSETQRNKGNFPGRFSGRQFSNSRSEMNVSTLELGDSALYLCASSLGSGNYNEQFFGPGTRLTVL.

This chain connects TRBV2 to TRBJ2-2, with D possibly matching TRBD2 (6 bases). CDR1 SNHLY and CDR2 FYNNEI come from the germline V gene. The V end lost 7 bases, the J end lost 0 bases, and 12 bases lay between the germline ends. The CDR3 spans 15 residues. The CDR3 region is CASTGDTANTGELFF. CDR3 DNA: TGTGCCAGCACGGGAGACACGGCGAACACCGGGGAGCTGTTTTTT.

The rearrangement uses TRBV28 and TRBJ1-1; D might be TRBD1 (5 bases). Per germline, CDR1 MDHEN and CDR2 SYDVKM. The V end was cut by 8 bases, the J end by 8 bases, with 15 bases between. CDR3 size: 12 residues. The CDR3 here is CASGLGVKEAFF. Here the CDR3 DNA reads TGTGCCAGCGGACTAGGGGTGAAAGAAGCTTTCTTT. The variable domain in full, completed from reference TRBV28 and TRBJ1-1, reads DVKVTQSSRYLVKRTGEKVFLECVQDMDHENMFWYRQDPGLGLRLIYFSYDVKMKEKGDIPEGYSVSREKKERFSLILESASTNQTSMYLCASGLGVKEAFFGQGTRLTVV.

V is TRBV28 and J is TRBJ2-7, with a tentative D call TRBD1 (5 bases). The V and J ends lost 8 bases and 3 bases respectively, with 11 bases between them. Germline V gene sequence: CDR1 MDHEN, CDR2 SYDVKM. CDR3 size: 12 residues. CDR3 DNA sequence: TGTGCCAGCGTGGACACATACTACGAGCAGTACTTC. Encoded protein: CASVDTYYEQYF.

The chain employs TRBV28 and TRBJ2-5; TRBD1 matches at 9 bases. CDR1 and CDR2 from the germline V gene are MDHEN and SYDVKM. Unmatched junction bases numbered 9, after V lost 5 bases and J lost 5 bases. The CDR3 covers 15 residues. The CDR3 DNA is TGTGCCAGCAGTGAACCGGGACAGGGAATCGAGACCCAGTACTTC. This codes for CASSEPGQGIETQYF.

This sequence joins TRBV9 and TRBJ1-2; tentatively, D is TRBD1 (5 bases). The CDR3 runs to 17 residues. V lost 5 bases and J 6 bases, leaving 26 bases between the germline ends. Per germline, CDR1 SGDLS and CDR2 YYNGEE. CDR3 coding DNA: TGTGCCAGCAGAAAAAACGGGGAGGGACCCTTTGAGGATGGCTACACCTTC. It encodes CASRKNGEGPFEDGYTF.

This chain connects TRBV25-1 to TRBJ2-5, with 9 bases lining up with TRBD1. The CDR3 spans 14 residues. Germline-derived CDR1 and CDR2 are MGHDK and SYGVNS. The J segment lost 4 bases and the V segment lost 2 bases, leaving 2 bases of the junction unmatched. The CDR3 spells CASSEPGQGETQYF. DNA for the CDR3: TGTGCCAGCAGTGAACCGGGACAGGGAGAGACCCAGTACTTC.

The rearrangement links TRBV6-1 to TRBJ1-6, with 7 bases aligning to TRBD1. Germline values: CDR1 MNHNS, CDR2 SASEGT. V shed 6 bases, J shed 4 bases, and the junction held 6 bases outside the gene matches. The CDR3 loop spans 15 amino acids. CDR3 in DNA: TGTGCCAGCAGGACAGGACAGGAGTATAATTCACCCCTCCACTTT. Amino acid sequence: CASRTGQEYNSPLHF.